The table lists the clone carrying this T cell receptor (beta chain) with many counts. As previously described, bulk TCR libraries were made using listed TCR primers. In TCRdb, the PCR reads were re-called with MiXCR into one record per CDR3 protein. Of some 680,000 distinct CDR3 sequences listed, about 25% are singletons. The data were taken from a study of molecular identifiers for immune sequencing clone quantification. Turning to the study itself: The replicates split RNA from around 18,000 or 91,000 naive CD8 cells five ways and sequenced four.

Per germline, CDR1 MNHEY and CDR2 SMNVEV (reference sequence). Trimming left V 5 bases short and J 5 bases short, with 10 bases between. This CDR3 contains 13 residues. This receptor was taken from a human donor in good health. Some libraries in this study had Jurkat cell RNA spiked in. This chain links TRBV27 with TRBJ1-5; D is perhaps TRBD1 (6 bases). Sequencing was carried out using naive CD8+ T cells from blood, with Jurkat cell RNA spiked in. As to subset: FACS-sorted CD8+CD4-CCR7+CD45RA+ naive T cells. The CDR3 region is CASSPGEHQPQHF. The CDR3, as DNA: TGTGCCAGCAGTCCAGGGGAGCATCAGCCCCAGCATTTT.